This T cell receptor beta chain was documented in a study of shared clonotypes between healthy human individuals. The germline CDR1 and CDR2 sequences are SGHRS and YFSETQ. CDR3 size: 17 residues. V dropped 4 bases and J dropped 4; count of bases not matched to a gene: 10. Every subset's genomic DNA went evenly onto several immunoSEQ plates. Sequenced by immunoSEQ multiplex PCR; TCRdb stores in-frame clones only, minus some. Of some 1,400,000 clones listed, more than 95% are singletons. This TCR was sampled from a man younger than 40 in good health. The J gene is TRBJ2-1, the V gene TRBV5-1; 11 bases align to TRBD2. Input material: naive CD4+ T cells sorted from blood. This sample's subset: CD45RA+ positively selected. Here the CDR3 reads CASSLGTSGHLYNEQFF. CDR3 DNA sequence: TGCGCCAGCAGCCTAGGGACTAGCGGCCACCTTTACAATGAGCAGTTCTTC.